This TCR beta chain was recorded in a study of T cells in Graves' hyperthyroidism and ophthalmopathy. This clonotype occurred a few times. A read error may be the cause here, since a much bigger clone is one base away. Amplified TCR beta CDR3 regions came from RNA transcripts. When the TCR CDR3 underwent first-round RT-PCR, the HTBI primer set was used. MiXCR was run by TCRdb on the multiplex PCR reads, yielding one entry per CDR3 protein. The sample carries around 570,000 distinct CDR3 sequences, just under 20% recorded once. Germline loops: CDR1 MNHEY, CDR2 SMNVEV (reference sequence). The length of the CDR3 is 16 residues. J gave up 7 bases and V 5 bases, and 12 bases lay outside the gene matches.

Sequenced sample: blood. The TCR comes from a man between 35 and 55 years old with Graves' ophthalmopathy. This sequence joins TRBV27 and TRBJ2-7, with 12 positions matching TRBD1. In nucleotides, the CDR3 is TGTGCCAGCAGTCCCCCGGGACAGGGGGCAAGCAGAGAGCAGTACTTC. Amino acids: CASSPPGQGASREQYF.